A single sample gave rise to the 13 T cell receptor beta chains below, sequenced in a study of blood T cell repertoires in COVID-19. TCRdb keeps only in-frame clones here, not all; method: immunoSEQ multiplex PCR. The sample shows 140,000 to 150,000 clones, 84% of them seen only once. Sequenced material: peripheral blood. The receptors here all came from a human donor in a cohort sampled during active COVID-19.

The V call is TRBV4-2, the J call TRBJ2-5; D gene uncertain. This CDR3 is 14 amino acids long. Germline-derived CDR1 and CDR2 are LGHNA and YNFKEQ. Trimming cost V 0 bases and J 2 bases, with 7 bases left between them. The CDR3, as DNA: TGTGCCAGCAGCCAAGAACTGAAACAAGAGACCCAGTACTTC. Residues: CASSQELKQETQYF.

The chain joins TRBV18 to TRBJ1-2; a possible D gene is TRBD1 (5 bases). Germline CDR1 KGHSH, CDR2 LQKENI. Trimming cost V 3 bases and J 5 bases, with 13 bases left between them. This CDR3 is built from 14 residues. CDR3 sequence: CASSPRTPDYGYTF. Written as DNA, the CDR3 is TGTGCCAGCTCACCGAGGACACCTGATTATGGCTACACCTTC.

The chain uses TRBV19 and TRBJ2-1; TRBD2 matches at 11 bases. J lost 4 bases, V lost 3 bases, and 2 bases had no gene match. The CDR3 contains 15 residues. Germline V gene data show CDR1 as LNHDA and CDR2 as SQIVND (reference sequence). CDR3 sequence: CASSIRTSGYNEQFF. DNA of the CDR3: TGTGCCAGTAGTATTCGGACTAGCGGGTACAATGAGCAGTTCTTC.

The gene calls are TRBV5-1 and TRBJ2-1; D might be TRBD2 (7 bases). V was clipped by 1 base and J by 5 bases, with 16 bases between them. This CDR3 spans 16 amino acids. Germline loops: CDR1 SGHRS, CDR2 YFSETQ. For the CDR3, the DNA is TGCGCCAGCAGCTTGCGGGGGGCGACGACCCACAATGAGCAGTTCTTC. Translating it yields CASSLRGATTHNEQFF.

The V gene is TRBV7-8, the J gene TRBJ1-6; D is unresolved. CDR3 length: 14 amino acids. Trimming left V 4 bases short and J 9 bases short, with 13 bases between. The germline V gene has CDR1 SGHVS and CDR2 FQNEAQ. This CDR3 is CASSSGTFISPLHF. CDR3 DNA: TGTGCCAGCAGCTCGGGAACTTTCATTTCACCCCTCCACTTT.

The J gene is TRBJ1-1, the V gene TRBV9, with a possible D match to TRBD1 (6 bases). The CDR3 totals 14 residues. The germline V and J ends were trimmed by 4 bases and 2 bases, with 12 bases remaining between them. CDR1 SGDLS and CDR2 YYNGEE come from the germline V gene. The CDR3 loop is CASSLTDSNTEAFF. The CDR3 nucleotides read TGTGCCAGCAGCTTAACGGACAGTAACACTGAAGCTTTCTTT.

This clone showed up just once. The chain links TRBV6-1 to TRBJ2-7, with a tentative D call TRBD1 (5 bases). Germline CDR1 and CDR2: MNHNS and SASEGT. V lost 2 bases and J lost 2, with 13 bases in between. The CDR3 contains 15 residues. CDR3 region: CASSERAGLAYEQYF. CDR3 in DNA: TGTGCCAGCAGTGAAAGGGCAGGGTTAGCCTACGAGCAGTACTTC.

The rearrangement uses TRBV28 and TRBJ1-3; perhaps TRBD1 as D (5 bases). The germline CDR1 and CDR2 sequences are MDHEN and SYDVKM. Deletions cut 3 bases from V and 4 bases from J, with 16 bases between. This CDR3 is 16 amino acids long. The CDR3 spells CASSLGLAGSGNTIYF. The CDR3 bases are TGTGCCAGCAGTTTGGGGTTGGCAGGGTCCGGAAACACCATATATTTT.

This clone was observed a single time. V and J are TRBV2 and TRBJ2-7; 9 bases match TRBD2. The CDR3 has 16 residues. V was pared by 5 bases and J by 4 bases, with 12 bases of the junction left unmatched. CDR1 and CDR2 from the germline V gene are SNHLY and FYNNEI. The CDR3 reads CASSRSGAGGAYEQYV. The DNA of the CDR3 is TGTGCCAGCAGTCGCTCTGGAGCGGGAGGAGCGTACGAGCAGTACGTC.

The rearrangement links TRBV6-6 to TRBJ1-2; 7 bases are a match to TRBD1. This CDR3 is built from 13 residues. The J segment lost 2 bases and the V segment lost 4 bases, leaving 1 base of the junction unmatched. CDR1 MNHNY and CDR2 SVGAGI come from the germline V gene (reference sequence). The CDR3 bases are TGTGCCAGCAGTTGGGACAGCAACTATGGCTACACCTTC. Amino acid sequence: CASSWDSNYGYTF.

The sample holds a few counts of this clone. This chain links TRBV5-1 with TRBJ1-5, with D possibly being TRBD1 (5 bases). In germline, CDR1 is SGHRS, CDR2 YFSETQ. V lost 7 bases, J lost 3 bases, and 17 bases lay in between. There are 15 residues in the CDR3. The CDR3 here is CASRHSVQDNQPQHF. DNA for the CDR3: TGCGCCAGCCGTCACTCCGTACAGGACAATCAGCCCCAGCATTTT.

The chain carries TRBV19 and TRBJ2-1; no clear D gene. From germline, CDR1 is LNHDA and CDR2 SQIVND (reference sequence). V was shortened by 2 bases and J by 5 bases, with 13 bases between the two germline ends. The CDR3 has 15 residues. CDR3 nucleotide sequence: TGTGCCAGTAGTATAATGGTCACAACCCACAATGAGCAGTTCTTC. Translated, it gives CASSIMVTTHNEQFF.

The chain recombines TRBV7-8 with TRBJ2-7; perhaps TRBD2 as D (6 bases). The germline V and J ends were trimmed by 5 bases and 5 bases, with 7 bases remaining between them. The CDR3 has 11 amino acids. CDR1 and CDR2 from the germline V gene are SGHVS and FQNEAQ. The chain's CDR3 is CASSRTNEQYF. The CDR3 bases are TGTGCCAGCAGCCGGACTAACGAGCAGTACTTC.